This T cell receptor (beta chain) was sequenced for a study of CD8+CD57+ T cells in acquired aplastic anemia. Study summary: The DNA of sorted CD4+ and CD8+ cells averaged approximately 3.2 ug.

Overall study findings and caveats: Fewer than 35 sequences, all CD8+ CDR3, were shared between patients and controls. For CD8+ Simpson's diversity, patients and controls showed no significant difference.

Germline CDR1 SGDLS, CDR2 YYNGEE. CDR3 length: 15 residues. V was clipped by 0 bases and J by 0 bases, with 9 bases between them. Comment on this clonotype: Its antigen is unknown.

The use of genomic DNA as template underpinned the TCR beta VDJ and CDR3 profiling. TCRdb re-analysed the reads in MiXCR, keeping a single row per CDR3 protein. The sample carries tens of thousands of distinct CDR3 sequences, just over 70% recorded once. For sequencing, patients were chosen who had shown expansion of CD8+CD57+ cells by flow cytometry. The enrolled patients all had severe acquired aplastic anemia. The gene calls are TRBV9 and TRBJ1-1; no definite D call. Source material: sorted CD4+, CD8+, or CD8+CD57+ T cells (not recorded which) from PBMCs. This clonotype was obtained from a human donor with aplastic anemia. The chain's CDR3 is CASSVGGGLNTEAFF. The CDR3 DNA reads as TGTGCCAGCAGCGTAGGGGGAGGGCTGAACACTGAAGCTTTCTTT. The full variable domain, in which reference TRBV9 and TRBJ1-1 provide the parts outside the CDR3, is DSGVTQTPKHLITATGQRVTLRCSPRSGDLSVYWYQQSLDQGLQFLIQYYNGEERAKGNILERFSAQQFPDLHSELNLSSLELGDSALYFCASSVGGGLNTEAFFGQGTRLTVV.